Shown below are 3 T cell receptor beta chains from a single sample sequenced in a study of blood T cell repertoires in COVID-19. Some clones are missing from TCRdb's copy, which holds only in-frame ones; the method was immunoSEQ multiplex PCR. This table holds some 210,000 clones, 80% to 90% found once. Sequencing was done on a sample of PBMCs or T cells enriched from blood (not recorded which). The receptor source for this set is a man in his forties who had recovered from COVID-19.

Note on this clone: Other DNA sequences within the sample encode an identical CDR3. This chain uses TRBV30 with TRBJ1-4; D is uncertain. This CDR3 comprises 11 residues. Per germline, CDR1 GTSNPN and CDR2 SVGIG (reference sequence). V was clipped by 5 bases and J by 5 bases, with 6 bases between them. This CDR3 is CAWALNEKLFF. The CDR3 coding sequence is TGTGCCTGGGCCCTAAATGAAAAACTGTTTTTT. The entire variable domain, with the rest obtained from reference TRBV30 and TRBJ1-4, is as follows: SQTIHQWPATLVQPVGSPLSLECTVEGTSNPNLYWYRQAAGRGLQLLFYSVGIGQISSEVPQNLSASRPQDRQFILSSKKLLLSDSGFYLCAWALNEKLFFGSGTQLSVL.

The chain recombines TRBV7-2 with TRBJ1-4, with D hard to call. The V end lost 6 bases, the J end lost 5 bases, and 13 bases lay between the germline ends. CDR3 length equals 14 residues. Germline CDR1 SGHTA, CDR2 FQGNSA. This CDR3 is CASRSGSGNEKLFF. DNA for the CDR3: TGTGCCAGCAGATCCGGGAGTGGGAATGAAAAACTGTTTTTT. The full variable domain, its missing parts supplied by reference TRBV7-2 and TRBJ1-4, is GAGVSQSPSNKVTEKGKDVELRCDPISGHTALYWYRQSLGQGLEFLIYFQGNSAPDKSGLPSDRFSAERTGGSVSTLTIQRTQQEDSAVYLCASRSGSGNEKLFFGSGTQLSVL.

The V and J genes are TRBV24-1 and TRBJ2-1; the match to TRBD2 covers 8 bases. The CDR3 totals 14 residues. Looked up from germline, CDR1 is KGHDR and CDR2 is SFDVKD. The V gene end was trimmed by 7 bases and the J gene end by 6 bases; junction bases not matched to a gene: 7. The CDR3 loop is CATSSGTRINEQFF. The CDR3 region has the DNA TGTGCCACCAGCTCCGGGACTAGAATCAATGAGCAGTTCTTC.